This T cell receptor beta chain emerged from a study of OX40 agonist ivuxolimab in advanced cancers. The data were produced by immunoSEQ multiplex PCR, yet TCRdb's version contains in-frame clones alone and is incomplete. The sample contains 65,000 to 90,000 clones, 91% of which appear only once. The receptor was isolated from an adult with an advanced solid tumor such as melanoma, head and neck, liver or kidney cancer. Here the sequenced sample was CD4+ or CD8+ T cells sorted from blood, taken in a trial of the OX40 agonist ivuxolimab.

In nucleotides, the CDR3 is TGTGCCACCCCAGAGGCCACGAGCACTGAAGCTTTCTTT. Translation: CATPEATSTEAFF. The gene calls are TRBV28 and TRBJ1-1; the D is unclear. Germline CDR1 and CDR2: MDHEN and SYDVKM. This CDR3 has 13 residues. Trimming removed 10 bases from V and 4 bases from J, with 16 bases in between.